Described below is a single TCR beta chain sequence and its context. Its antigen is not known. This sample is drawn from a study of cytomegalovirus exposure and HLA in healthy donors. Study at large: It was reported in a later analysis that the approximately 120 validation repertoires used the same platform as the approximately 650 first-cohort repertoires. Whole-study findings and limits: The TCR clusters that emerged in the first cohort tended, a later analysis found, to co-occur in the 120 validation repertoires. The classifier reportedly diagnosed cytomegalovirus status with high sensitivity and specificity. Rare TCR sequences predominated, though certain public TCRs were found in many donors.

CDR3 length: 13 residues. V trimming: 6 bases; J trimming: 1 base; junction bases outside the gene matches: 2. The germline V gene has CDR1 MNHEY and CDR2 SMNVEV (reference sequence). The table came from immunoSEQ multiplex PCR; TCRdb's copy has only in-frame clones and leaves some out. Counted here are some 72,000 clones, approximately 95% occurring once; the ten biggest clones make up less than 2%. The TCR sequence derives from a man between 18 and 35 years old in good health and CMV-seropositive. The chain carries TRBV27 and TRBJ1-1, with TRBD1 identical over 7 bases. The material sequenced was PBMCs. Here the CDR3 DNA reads TGTGCCAGCAGGTGGACAGGGAACACTGAAGCTTTCTTT. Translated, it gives CASRWTGNTEAFF.